Below, one TCR beta chain is given with its context. The data were obtained in a study of blood T cell repertoires in COVID-19. The overall study: Both acute and convalescent COVID-19 samples were obtained from the United States, Italy and Spain. PBMCs, B-cell-depleted T cells, or T cells were the source of the cDNA or gDNA that made up the material.

Trimming took off 6 bases at V and 2 bases at J, with 5 bases between the two ends. The length of the CDR3 is 12 residues. Germline CDR1 SGHNT, CDR2 YENEEA. Data came from immunoSEQ multiplex PCR; TCRdb stores just in-frame clones and leaves some out. The sample lists about 100,000 clones, approximately 81% occurring once. The TCR originated in a woman between 70 and 85 years old with active or convalescent COVID-19. The rearrangement joins TRBV11-3 to TRBJ1-3; no reliable D call. The sample was peripheral blood. CDR3 in DNA: TGTGCCAGCAGTCAAACTGGAAACACCATATATTTT. This gives the protein CASSQTGNTIYF. The full variable domain, completed using reference TRBV11-3 and TRBJ1-3, is EAGVVQSPRYKIIEKKQPVAFWCNPISGHNTLYWYLQNLGQGPELLIRYENEEAVDDSQLPKDRFSAERLKGVDSTLKIQPAELGDSAVYLCASSQTGNTIYFGEGSWLTVV.